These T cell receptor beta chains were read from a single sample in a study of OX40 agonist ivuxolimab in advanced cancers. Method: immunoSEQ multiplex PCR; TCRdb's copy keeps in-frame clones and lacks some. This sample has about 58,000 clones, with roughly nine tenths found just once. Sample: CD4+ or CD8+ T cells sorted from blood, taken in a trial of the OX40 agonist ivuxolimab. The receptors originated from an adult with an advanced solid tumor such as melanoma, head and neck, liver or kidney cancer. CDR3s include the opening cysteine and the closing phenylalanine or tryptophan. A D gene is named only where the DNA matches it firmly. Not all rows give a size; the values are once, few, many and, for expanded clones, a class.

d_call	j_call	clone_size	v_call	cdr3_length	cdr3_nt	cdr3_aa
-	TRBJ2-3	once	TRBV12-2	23	TGTGCAAGTCGCTTGCCGGGACAGGGCACCCTACTAGCGGGGGGGCCGAGCACAGATACGCAGTATTTT	CASRLPGQGTLLAGGPSTDTQYF
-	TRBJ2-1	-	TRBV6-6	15	TGTGCCAGCAGTTACTCGGGGACGACAATAAGGGAGCAGTTCTTC	CASSYSGTTIREQFF
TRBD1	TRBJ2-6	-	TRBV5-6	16	TGTGCCAGCAGCCCCACAGGGGGCACCGGGGCCAACGTCCTGACTTTC	CASSPTGGTGANVLTF
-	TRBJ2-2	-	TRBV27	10	TGTGCCAAAGGGACCGGGGAGCTGTTTTTT	CAKGTGELFF
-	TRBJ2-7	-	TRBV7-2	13	TGTGCCAGCAGCTTGAAAAGGGACTACGAGCAGTACTTC	CASSLKRDYEQYF
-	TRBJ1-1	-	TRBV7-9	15	TGTGCCAGCAGCTTAGCCGGGCAGGGGAGAACTGAAGCTTTCTTT	CASSLAGQGRTEAFF
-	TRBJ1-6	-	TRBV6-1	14	TGTGCCAGCAGTGCCGGGCCTTATAATTCACCCCTCCACTTT	CASSAGPYNSPLHF
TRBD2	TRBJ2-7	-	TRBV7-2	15	TGTGCCAGCAGCTTAATGGCGGGGGAATCCTACGAGCAGTACTTC	CASSLMAGESYEQYF
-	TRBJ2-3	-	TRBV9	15	TGTGCCAGCAGCTTCGGAGGTCAGGGTGGGGATACGCAGTATTTT	CASSFGGQGGDTQYF
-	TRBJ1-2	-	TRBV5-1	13	TGCGCCAGCAGCCGACTGACTAACTATGGCTACACCTTC	CASSRLTNYGYTF
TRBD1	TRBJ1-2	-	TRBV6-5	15	TGTGCCAGCAGTTACGTTGGGCAGGGGGGCTATGGCTACACCTTC	CASSYVGQGGYGYTF
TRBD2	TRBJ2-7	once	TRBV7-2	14	TGTGCCAGCAGCTTTGCGGGAGTCAGCTACGAGCAGTACTTC	CASSFAGVSYEQYF
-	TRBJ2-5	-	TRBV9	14	TGTGCCAGCAGCGTATTCGGGGAGGAAGAGACCCAGTACTTC	CASSVFGEEETQYF
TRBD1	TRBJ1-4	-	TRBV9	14	TGTGCCAGCAGCCCCGGACAGGGCGGGGAAAAACTGTTTTTT	CASSPGQGGEKLFF
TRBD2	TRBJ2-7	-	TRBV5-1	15	TGCGCCAGCAGCTTGGGCCTAGCGGCTACCTACGAGCAGTACTTC	CASSLGLAATYEQYF
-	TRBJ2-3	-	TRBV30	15	TGTGCCTGGAGTGTAGGGGGGGGCTCGGCAAATACGCAGTATTTT	CAWSVGGGSANTQYF
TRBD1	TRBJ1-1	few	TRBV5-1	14	TGCGCCAGCAGCTTGAGGCAGGGGGGCACTGAAGCTTTCTTT	CASSLRQGGTEAFF
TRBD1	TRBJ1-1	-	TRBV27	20	TGTGCCAGCAGTACCATTATATTTGGGACAGAAAAGGGCAGGGGCACTGAAGCTTTCTTT	CASSTIIFGTEKGRGTEAFF
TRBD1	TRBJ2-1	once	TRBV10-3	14	TGTGCCATCTCCCCCGGGACAGGGTGGGATGAGCAGTTCTTC	CAISPGTGWDEQFF
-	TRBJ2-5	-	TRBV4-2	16	TGTGCCAGCAGCCAAGCCGACACTCCCGCGGGGGAGACCCAGTACTTC	CASSQADTPAGETQYF
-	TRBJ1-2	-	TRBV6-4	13	TGTGCCAGCAGTGTTTCAGGGGAGGGTGGCTACACCTTC	CASSVSGEGGYTF
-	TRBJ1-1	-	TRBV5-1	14	TGCGCCAGCAGCCCCTCCTCGAGGGGCGATGAAGCTTTCTTT	CASSPSSRGDEAFF
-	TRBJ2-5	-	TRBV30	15	TGTGCCTGGAAGGTGGGGATGGGAGGCCAAGAGACCCAGTACTTC	CAWKVGMGGQETQYF
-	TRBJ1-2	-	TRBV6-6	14	TGTGCCAGCAGTCATGATCCAGGGAACTATGGCTACACCTTC	CASSHDPGNYGYTF
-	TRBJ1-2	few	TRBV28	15	TGTGCCAGCAGTTTAACGGGGCGCGTATCATCGGGCTACACCTTC	CASSLTGRVSSGYTF
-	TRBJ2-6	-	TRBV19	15	TGTGCCAGTAGTAGCCGGGGCTCTGGGGCCAACGTCCTGACTTTC	CASSSRGSGANVLTF
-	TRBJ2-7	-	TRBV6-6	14	TGTGCCAGCAGTACCGCGGAAGGCGAGAGGGAGCAGTACTTC	CASSTAEGEREQYF
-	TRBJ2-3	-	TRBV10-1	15	TGCGCCAGCAGTGATTTGAGGGAGGCGACAGATACGCAGTATTTT	CASSDLREATDTQYF
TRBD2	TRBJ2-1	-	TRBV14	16	TGTGCCAGCAGCCATTATAACAGCGGGAGGGCCGGGGAGCAGTTCTTC	CASSHYNSGRAGEQFF
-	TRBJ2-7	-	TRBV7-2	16	TGTGCCAGCAGCGCCCCGGGATCATATTCAATCCACGAGCAGTACTTC	CASSAPGSYSIHEQYF
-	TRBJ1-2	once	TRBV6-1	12	TGTGCCAGCACCTCCAGTTTGGGTGGCTACACCTTC	CASTSSLGGYTF
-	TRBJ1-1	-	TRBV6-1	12	TGTGCCAGCAGTGAATTACTGAGCGAAGCTTTCTTT	CASSELLSEAFF
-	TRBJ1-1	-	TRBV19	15	TGTGCCAGTAGTTTTGGACGGCGCCGGAACACTGAAGCTTTCTTT	CASSFGRRRNTEAFF
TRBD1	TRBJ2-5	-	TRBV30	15	TGTGCCTGGAGTGATTGGGACAGGGACCAAGAGACCCAGTACTTC	CAWSDWDRDQETQYF
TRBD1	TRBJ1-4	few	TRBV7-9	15	TGTGCCAGCAGCCCGAGGGACAGGGGCTATGAAAAACTGTTTTTT	CASSPRDRGYEKLFF
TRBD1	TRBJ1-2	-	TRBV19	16	TGTGCCAGTACCTTCGGACAGGGACGGGCTAACTATGGCTACACCTTC	CASTFGQGRANYGYTF
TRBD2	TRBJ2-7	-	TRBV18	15	TGTGCCAGCTCAACCCTAGCGGGAGGGTCCTACGAGCAGTACTTC	CASSTLAGGSYEQYF
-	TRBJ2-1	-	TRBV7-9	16	TGTGCCAGCAGCTTAAATCTGGGGGGCACCTACAATGAGCAGTTCTTC	CASSLNLGGTYNEQFF
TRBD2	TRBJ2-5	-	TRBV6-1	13	TGTGCCAGCACTGGACTAGCGGGGGATTTCCTGTACTTC	CASTGLAGDFLYF
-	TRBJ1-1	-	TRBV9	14	TGTGCCAGCAGCGTGGGGGGGGCCAGCACTGAAGCTTTCTTT	CASSVGGASTEAFF
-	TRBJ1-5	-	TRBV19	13	TGTGCCAGTACCCTAGACAGTGGCCAGCCCCAGCATTTT	CASTLDSGQPQHF
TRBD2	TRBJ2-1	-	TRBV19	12	TGTGCCAGTGCCAGGACTAGATCTGAGCAGTTCTTC	CASARTRSEQFF
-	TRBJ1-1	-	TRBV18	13	TGTGCCAGCTCACGGGGTGAGAAGGGGGAAGCTTTCTTT	CASSRGEKGEAFF
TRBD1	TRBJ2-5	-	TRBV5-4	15	TGTGCCAGCAGCTTGGGGGGACAGGGAGAAGAGACCCAGTACTTC	CASSLGGQGEETQYF
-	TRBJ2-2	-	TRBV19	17	TGTGCCAGTAGTAGCAGTTCCCTGAGGACTGCCACCGGGGAGCTGTTTTTT	CASSSSSLRTATGELFF
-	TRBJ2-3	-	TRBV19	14	TGTGCCAGTAGTATAGCGCACCCCACAGATACGCAGTATTTT	CASSIAHPTDTQYF
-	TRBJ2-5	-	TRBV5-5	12	TGTGCCAGCAGCTTGTTACCGACGACCCAGTACTTC	CASSLLPTTQYF
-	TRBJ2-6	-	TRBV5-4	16	TGTGCCAGCAGCTTGGATGGGTTCCCTGGGGCCAACGTCCTGACTTTC	CASSLDGFPGANVLTF
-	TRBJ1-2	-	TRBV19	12	TGTGCCAGTACCGATCGGGGGTATGGCTACACCTTC	CASTDRGYGYTF